The 18 T cell receptor beta chains given below trace back to one sample, sequenced in a study of cytomegalovirus exposure and HLA in healthy donors. In the PCR, 60 Vbeta and 13 Jbeta primers were used. Data came from immunoSEQ multiplex PCR; TCRdb stores just in-frame clones and leaves some out. Recorded here are about 140,000 clones; the top ten clones represent about 2.2%. Sequencing was performed on PBMCs. The source of these receptors is a woman under 30 in good health and CMV-seronegative.

V gene TRBV19 combines with J gene TRBJ2-6; D unclear. V was pared by 3 bases and J by 4 bases, with 10 bases between. Germline V gene lookup returns CDR1 LNHDA and CDR2 SQIVND (reference sequence). This CDR3 has 15 residues. CDR3 bases: TGTGCCAGTAGTATCTTAGAGCCCGGGGCCAACGTCCTGACTTTC. It is translated as CASSILEPGANVLTF.

The J gene is TRBJ1-2, the V gene TRBV7-6; possible D gene TRBD1, 6 bases. The germline V gene encodes CDR1 SGHVS and CDR2 FNYEAQ. CDR3 length: 15 residues. Trimming pared 1 base from V and 2 bases from J, leaving 11 bases between. CDR3 DNA sequence: TGTGCCAGCAGCTTAGGGGCAGGGGACAACTATGGCTACACCTTC. This translates into CASSLGAGDNYGYTF. The whole variable domain, remainder taken from reference TRBV7-6 and TRBJ1-2, is GAGVSQSPRYKVTKRGQDVALRCDPISGHVSLYWYRQALGQGPEFLTYFNYEAQQDKSGLPNDRFSAERPEGSISTLTIQRTEQRDSAMYRCASSLGAGDNYGYTFGSGTRLTVV.

The J gene is TRBJ1-1, the V gene TRBV30; possible D gene TRBD1, 6 bases. Germline loops: CDR1 GTSNPN, CDR2 SVGIG (reference sequence). The CDR3 sequence is 16 residues long. Trimming removed 0 bases at V and 1 base at J, with 15 bases between. In DNA, the CDR3 is TGTGCCTGGAGTGTAGCCCCGGACAGCAGGAACACTGAAGCTTTCTTT. This gives the protein CAWSVAPDSRNTEAFF.

The CDR3 DNA follows: TGTGCCAGCAGCTTCGGGACAGATCTTGGAAACACCATATATTTT. This codes for CASSFGTDLGNTIYF. The gene calls are TRBV5-6 and TRBJ1-3; 7 bases map to TRBD1. The germline V gene has CDR1 SGHDT and CDR2 YYEEEE. The CDR3 is made up of 15 amino acids. J gave up 3 bases and V 2 bases, and 5 bases lay outside the gene matches.

The gene calls are TRBV7-2 and TRBJ1-3, with 7 bases aligning to TRBD1. The germline V gene encodes CDR1 SGHTA and CDR2 FQGNSA. The CDR3 has 16 residues. The V segment lost 5 bases and the J segment 0 bases; nucleotides outside the gene matches: 7. CDR3: CASSPRQGFSGNTIYF. In nucleotides, the CDR3 is TGTGCCAGCAGCCCTAGACAGGGTTTCTCTGGAAACACCATATATTTT.

This sequence joins TRBV27 and TRBJ2-1, with D maybe TRBD2 (6 bases). This CDR3 comprises 15 residues. V dropped 5 bases and J dropped 0 bases, with 11 bases sitting between them. From germline, CDR1 is MNHEY and CDR2 SMNVEV (reference sequence). The CDR3 protein is CASSLGLSSYNEQFF. For the CDR3, the DNA is TGTGCCAGCAGTCTGGGACTGAGCTCCTACAATGAGCAGTTCTTC.

The V gene is TRBV29-1, the J gene TRBJ2-1; perhaps TRBD2 as D (6 bases). This CDR3 contains 15 residues. CDR1 and CDR2 (germline): SQVTM, ANQGSEA. The V and J ends lost 6 bases and 8 bases respectively, with 23 bases between them. CDR3 amino acids: CSVGLPLGTFDEQFF. DNA of the CDR3: TGCAGCGTCGGTTTACCTTTGGGGACTTTCGATGAGCAGTTCTTC.

This chain joins TRBV10-3 and TRBJ1-1; TRBD1 might be the D (5 bases). Trimming took 0 bases from V and 5 from J, leaving 10 bases between them. Germline CDR1 is ENHRY and CDR2 is SYGVKD. CDR3 length: 14 residues. CDR3 bases: TGTGCCATCAGTGAGTCGACAGTCTTTACTGAAGCTTTCTTT. It specifies CAISESTVFTEAFF.

The rearrangement uses TRBV27 and TRBJ2-3, with a weak D call TRBD2 (7 bases). The V end was cut by 6 bases, the J end by 2 bases, with 18 bases between. Germline assignment: CDR1 MNHEY and CDR2 SMNVEV (reference sequence). The CDR3 spans 16 residues. The CDR3 nucleotides read TGTGCCAGCAGGTTCGGGGGGCGGAGGACCACAGATACGCAGTATTTT. Amino acid sequence: CASRFGGRRTTDTQYF.

This chain links TRBV9 with TRBJ1-2; D might be TRBD1 (5 bases). The CDR3 is 15 residues long. From germline, CDR1 is SGDLS and CDR2 YYNGEE. Trimming shortened V by 0 bases and J by 6 bases, and 15 bases separated the two germline ends. CDR3 nucleotides: TGTGCCAGCAGCGTAGAAGGTTTTGGAGGGGATGGCTACACCTTC. Translating it yields CASSVEGFGGDGYTF.

The V call is TRBV9, the J call TRBJ1-2; unclear D gene. The CDR3 loop spans 13 amino acids. V was trimmed by 0 bases and J by 7 bases, leaving 10 bases between them. Germline CDR1 and CDR2: SGDLS and YYNGEE. The CDR3 loop is CASSVVEETGYTF. CDR3 nucleotides: TGTGCCAGCAGCGTAGTGGAGGAGACTGGCTACACCTTC. The full variable domain, completed using reference TRBV9 and TRBJ1-2, is DSGVTQTPKHLITATGQRVTLRCSPRSGDLSVYWYQQSLDQGLQFLIQYYNGEERAKGNILERFSAQQFPDLHSELNLSSLELGDSALYFCASSVVEETGYTFGSGTRLTVV.

The chain couples TRBV7-3 to TRBJ2-1; 7 bases agree with TRBD1. The V and J ends lost 6 bases and 1 base, in that order; junction bases with no gene match: 6. The CDR3 loop spans 15 amino acids. CDR1 and CDR2 (germline): SGHTA, FQGTGA. This CDR3 reads CASSKGQESYNEQFF. The DNA of the CDR3 is TGTGCCAGCAGTAAAGGACAGGAGTCCTACAATGAGCAGTTCTTC.

J is TRBJ2-1 and V is TRBV11-2; TRBD2 matches 9 bases. The germline CDR1 and CDR2 sequences are SGHAT and FQNNGV. The CDR3 contains 17 residues. Trimming cost V 0 bases and J 6 bases; bases outside gene matches: 9. This CDR3 reads CASSLETLAGSLNEQFF. CDR3 nucleotides: TGTGCCAGCAGCTTAGAGACGCTAGCGGGGTCACTCAATGAGCAGTTCTTC. Looking up the rest from reference TRBV11-2 and TRBJ2-1 gives the full variable domain: EAGVAQSPRYKIIEKRQSVAFWCNPISGHATLYWYQQILGQGPKLLIQFQNNGVVDDSQLPKDRFSAERLKGVDSTLKIQPAKLEDSAVYLCASSLETLAGSLNEQFFGPGTRLTVL.

This rearrangement joins TRBV15 to TRBJ2-1; 13 nucleotides match TRBD2. The V gene end was trimmed by 2 bases and the J gene end by 7 bases; junction bases not matched to a gene: 5. The CDR3 is made up of 16 amino acids. Germline V CDR1 and CDR2: LNHNV, YYDKDF (reference sequence). The CDR3 here is CATSRPGLAGRNEQFF. The CDR3 DNA sequence: TGTGCCACCAGCAGACCGGGACTAGCGGGAAGAAATGAGCAGTTCTTC.

Here the CDR3 reads CASSIGLLAGDLGETQYF. CDR3 DNA: TGTGCCAGTAGTATAGGTTTACTAGCGGGAGATTTAGGGGAGACCCAGTACTTC. The genes are TRBV19 and TRBJ2-5; TRBD2 aligns across 11 bases. After removal of 1 base from V and 5 bases from J, the junction contained 12 bases not matched to a gene. This CDR3 comprises 18 residues. CDR1 and CDR2 (germline): LNHDA, SQIVND (reference sequence). Combining the CDR3 with reference TRBV19 and TRBJ2-5 gives the whole variable domain DGGITQSPKYLFRKEGQNVTLSCEQNLNHDAMYWYRQDPGQGLRLIYYSQIVNDFQKGDIAEGYSVSREKKESFPLTVTSAQKNPTAFYLCASSIGLLAGDLGETQYFGPGTRLLVL.

This chain joins TRBV5-1 and TRBJ2-4; 10 nucleotides match TRBD1. Unmatched junction bases numbered 6, after V lost 4 bases and J lost 8 bases. The CDR3 contains 14 residues. The germline V gene encodes CDR1 SGHRS and CDR2 YFSETQ. CDR3 in DNA: TGCGCCAGCAGCCCGGGGACAGGGGTGGACATTCAGTACTTC. It specifies CASSPGTGVDIQYF. The entire variable domain, with the rest obtained from reference TRBV5-1 and TRBJ2-4, is as follows: KAGVTQTPRYLIKTRGQQVTLSCSPISGHRSVSWYQQTPGQGLQFLFEYFSETQRNKGNFPGRFSGRQFSNSRSEMNVSTLELGDSALYLCASSPGTGVDIQYFGAGTRLSVL.

A word on this clone: At one end, the junction sequence differs from germline, possibly due to a read error. The J gene is TRBJ1-2, the V gene TRBV7-6, with a weak D call TRBD1 (6 bases). The CDR3 runs to 14 residues. CDR1 and CDR2 (germline): SGHVS, FNYEAQ. The CDR3 reads CVSSLGQTNYGYTF. In DNA, the CDR3 is TGTGTCAGCAGCTTAGGACAGACTAACTATGGCTACACCTTC.

The rearrangement links TRBV9 to TRBJ2-7; 13 nucleotides agree with TRBD2. This CDR3 is built from 16 residues. From germline, CDR1 is SGDLS and CDR2 YYNGEE. The trim removed 0 bases at V and 5 bases at J, leaving 5 bases unmatched. CDR3 protein: CASSVGGTSGNNEQYF. The CDR3 DNA is TGTGCCAGCAGCGTAGGAGGGACTAGCGGGAATAACGAGCAGTACTTC.